This T cell receptor beta chain was sequenced during a study of beta chain features in type 1 diabetes. Study conclusions and caveats: PCR may have favored shorter templates equally in patients and controls.

This clone was detected only a few times. The antigen remains unidentified. It was via CD45RO/CCR7/CD25/CD127/CD95/CD27 that CD4+ naive, central memory, regulatory and stem cell-like memory cells were sorted. The isolated RNA, all of it, was reverse transcribed, so expressed TCRB transcripts were what got sequenced. For naive, central memory and regulatory T cell samples, reads averaged roughly 4 million. TCRdb's copy holds only in-frame clones and misses some; the assay was immunoSEQ multiplex PCR. The sample lists 300,000 to 450,000 clones; about 20% were seen once. The trim removed 5 bases at V and 4 bases at J, leaving 6 bases unmatched. The CDR3 extends over 16 amino acids. CDR1 is KGHSH and CDR2 is LQKENI in the germline V gene.

The chain is built from TRBV18 and TRBJ2-1, with 12 bases aligning to TRBD2. This TCR derives from a woman aged 18-29 years in good health. Specimen: naive CD4+ T cells from blood. For the CDR3, the DNA is TGTGCCAGCTCAGGTTGGACTAGCGGGGATTACAATGAGCAGTTCTTC. This sequence encodes CASSGWTSGDYNEQFF. The whole variable domain, remainder taken from reference TRBV18 and TRBJ2-1, is NAGVMQNPRHLVRRRGQEARLRCSPMKGHSHVYWYRQLPEEGLKFMVYLQKENIIDESGMPKERFSAEFPKEGPSILRIQQVVRGDSAAYFCASSGWTSGDYNEQFFGPGTRLTVL.